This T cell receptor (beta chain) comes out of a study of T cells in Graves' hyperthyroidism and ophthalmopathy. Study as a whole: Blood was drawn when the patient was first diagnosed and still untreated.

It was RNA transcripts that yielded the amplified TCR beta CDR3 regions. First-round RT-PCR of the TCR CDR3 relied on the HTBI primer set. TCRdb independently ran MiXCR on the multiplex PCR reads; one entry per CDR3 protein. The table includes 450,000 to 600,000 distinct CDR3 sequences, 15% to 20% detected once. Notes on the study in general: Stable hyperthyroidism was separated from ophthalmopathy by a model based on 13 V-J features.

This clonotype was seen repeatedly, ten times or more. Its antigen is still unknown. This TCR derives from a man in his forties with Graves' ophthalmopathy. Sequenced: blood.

CDR3 loop: CASSEGRQFSSTYEQYF. DNA for the CDR3: TGTGCCAGCAGTGAAGGGAGACAGTTTAGCTCAACCTACGAGCAGTACTTC. The chain is built from TRBV2 and TRBJ2-7; D perhaps matches TRBD1 (5 bases). The CDR3 consists of 17 residues. Germline-derived CDR1 and CDR2 are SNHLY and FYNNEI. Trimming pared 1 base from V and 2 bases from J, leaving 18 bases between.